This TCR beta chain was observed in a study of cytomegalovirus exposure and HLA in healthy donors (dated 2017 in TCRdb). Study-level background: An earlier analysis of roughly 570 of the donors reported about 280 Gb of sequence data and about 120 million unique TCR beta sequences obtained from approximately 180 million T cells. An early release covering about 600 HLA-typed donors comprised 250 to 350 gigabases of sequencing data and 85 million to 100 million unique TCR sequences. The genetic ancestry cluster associated with self-reported Caucasian donors included over 65% of the approximately 410 genotyped donors. The study aimed to test whether cataloging public T cell receptors could reveal signatures of past pathogen exposure. The study profiled the T cell repertoires of 550 to 700 subjects by immunosequencing and related them to cytomegalovirus serostatus. A separate validation cohort of about 110 different subjects was used in addition to the approximately 670-subject first cohort. To predict cytomegalovirus infection status, the study combined high-throughput TCR immunosequencing, statistical association of individual TCRs with disease status, and machine learning. A later analysis re-examined previously published TCR beta repertoires from more than 600 donors and added high-resolution HLA genotyping to investigate patterns of TCR occurrence. Rather than using new phenotypic data, the later analysis identified candidate immune exposures from TCR beta sequences and from how often those sequences occurred across donors. An earlier analysis of around 580 of the donors used high-throughput TCR beta sequencing to judge whether each TCR beta V gene segment behaved as functional or pseudogenic. Donor age, sex, ethnicity and CMV serostatus were compiled together with the repertoire data. A later genetic analysis used genome-wide SNP genotypes for about 65% of the roughly 670 donors, treating that subset as a discovery cohort. All discovery cohort repertoires had been generated using a single sequencing platform. HLA typing included class I and class II loci at four-digit resolution. Typing coverage differed by locus: A, B, C, DRB1 and DQB1 were typed in roughly 620-630 donors, DQA1 in roughly 500, DPA1 in around 580, and DPB1 in about 450. Roughly 5 DR-DQ haplotypes were handled as single units for association and clustering, since linkage in the cohort was strong. Among 398 genotyped donors of the cohort, an average of roughly 230,000 unique TCR beta nucleotide sequences was sequenced per donor, of which about 19% were non-productive.

General findings and caveats noted by the study authors: Fewer than 20 rarely observed V segments, including chromosome 9 orphons, were excluded from the earlier analysis of 550 to 700 of the donors because counts were too low. Broadly in line with IMGT annotations, most TCR beta V segments showed up in productive rearrangements about 87% or about 30% of the time in an earlier analysis of some 590 of the donors. Some IMGT-functional V segments, including TRBV6-2 and TRBV6-3, could not be told apart with the 87-base-pair reads, so those segments were excluded. This cohort had only TCR beta chains sequenced, and the lack of alpha or paired-chain data limited which features could be detected. Cytomegalovirus status was reported to be diagnosed by the classifier with high specificity and sensitivity in both the original and validation cohorts. Presence/absence analyses assumed roughly uniform sequencing depth across donors, an assumption that may not hold. Specific HLA alleles were associated with over 15,000 TCR beta sequences at a false discovery rate of 0.05 in a later analysis. When HLA alleles, especially DR and DQ, strongly co-occurred, TCR associations were difficult to assign to individual alleles. According to the authors, the approach could potentially be generalized to other disease states and immunological phenotypes. A total of 150 to 200 TCR beta chains were listed by the study as associated with cytomegalovirus. Immune exposure information for the cohort was limited to CMV serostatus. Most TCR sequences were seen in very few donors, while some public TCRs were found in many individuals. A later analysis found that HLA-associated TCR beta chains were more clonally expanded and had lower generation probabilities than equally common non-associated chains. A further reported finding was that TCR beta sequences accurately predicted the HLA-A and HLA-B alleles for most subjects in the first cohort. According to a later analysis, TCR association rates differed among HLA loci, with DRB1 alleles showing the most associated TCRs and HLA-C alleles showing the fewest. HLA typing was unavailable for some donors at each locus, so association tests used only the typed subset. The sequencing pipeline was judged likely to have produced a cluster of highly shared sequence variants as a technical artifact. According to a later analysis, parvovirus B19, influenza, CMV and Epstein-Barr virus appeared linked to several top co-occurrence clusters. In a later analysis, most CMV-associated TCR beta chains were found to appear HLA-restricted, with HLA associations seemingly driven largely by CMV exposure. Linkage disequilibrium might explain the correlated functional status among segregating V segments, but an unknown experimental factor could not be excluded. In vitro tests confirmed that three of the cytomegalovirus-associated TCR beta chains recognize cytomegalovirus antigens. In a later genetic analysis, a missense DCLRE1C variant was associated with V-gene and J-gene trimming of TCR beta chains, and the association was replicated in an independent cohort. A later genetic analysis reported fewer N-insertions in productive TCRs among donors in an Asian-associated ancestry cluster than the roughly 620-donor mean.

With respect to this clone: Its antigen is not yet known. Base qualities are not recorded, but no much larger clone differs from it by a single base.

The library relied on the immunoSEQ multiplex PCR assay. For the multiplex PCR, a mixture combining 60 forward primers for TCR Vbeta segments and 13 reverse primers for TCR Jbeta segments was used. The CDR3 region of rearranged TCR beta genes was amplified from genomic DNA by a multiplex PCR assay. On the Illumina HiSeq System, the amplified TCR beta libraries were sequenced as 87-base-pair reads. As for the authors' bioinformatics: Across the 700 or so repertoires, a later analysis counted tens of millions of unique TCR beta chains, around 10 million of which were shared by at least two donors. Raw reads were error-corrected and collapsed into unique sequences by a nearest-neighbor algorithm in which closely related sequences were merged to remove PCR and sequencing errors. V, D and J gene segments were assigned by aligning CDR3 sequences to IMGT reference sequences. For a sequence to be retained, a match of at least six nucleotides to both a V gene segment and a J gene segment was required. A rearrangement was called productive if the CDR3 had no stop codons and remained in frame with V and J, and every other rearrangement was called non-productive. CDR3 was defined by IMGT convention, running from the second conserved V-encoded cysteine to the conserved J-encoded phenylalanine. In an earlier analysis of roughly 580 of the donors, sequences lacking an unambiguous match to a single V gene segment were excluded. An earlier analysis of fewer than 750 of the donors classified V segments as functional when productive rearrangements were above 56.7% and as segregating when the standard deviation between donors was above 5%. A statistical classification framework was built for diagnosing cytomegalovirus status from the catalog of TCR beta chain sequences. V and J gene assignment, in a later analysis, came from comparing TCR nucleotide sequences with IMGT/GENE-DB human TR gene sequences. Using the TCRdist pipeline, a later analysis assigned CDR3 sequences along with most-parsimonious VDJ recombination scenarios. In a later analysis, each TCR beta chain was defined by its CDR3 amino acid sequence together with its V-gene family, and reads lacking a unique V-gene family were excluded. In a later analysis, approximately 640 highly shared, low-generation-probability nucleotide sequences were removed to address suspected cross-contamination and a sequencing artifact. For each public chain, a later analysis derived a clonal expansion index from normalized ranks of inferred template counts within each repertoire. A later analysis computed generation probabilities with a VDJ recombination model fitted to out-of-frame rearrangements, and checked the results against IGoR. In a later analysis, TCR-TCR, TCR-HLA and TCR-CMV co-occurrence was scored with hypergeometric tests, and a repertoire-size bias correction was applied to TCR pairs. A later analysis estimated false discovery rates by permuting HLA or CMV assignments 20 times. A later analysis grouped co-occurring TCRs with DBSCAN, adding TCRdist sequence similarity when clustering within HLA-allele-positive subsets. Repertoires with fewer than 30,000 or more than 120,000 public chains were left out of co-occurrence clustering, as were about five repertoires with anomalous nucleotide sharing. TCRdb carries this immuneACCESS record with in-frame sequences only. Its versions omit some clonotypes, under half of them owing to an unresolved V gene in the studies checked, with the rest unexplained. Clone size and the V and J calls come from that table; the DNA yielded D and trimming. The sample yields roughly 170,000 clones; 83% were counted once. The top ten hold over 1.5% of the sample.

V sheds 5 bases and J sheds 4 bases, leaving 24 bases between their ends. Reading the germline V gene gives CDR1 SGHDT and CDR2 YYEEEE. Spanning cysteine to phenylalanine, the CDR3 consists of 17 amino acids. The kept DNA is CDR3 alone, 51 bases in frame from the first base. The cohort consisted of 600 to 750 healthy bone marrow donors. All cohort members were sampled while nominally healthy, although unrecorded immune exposures were likely present. The donor was CMV seronegative and belonged to the group of 350 or so seronegative cohort members. A peripheral blood sample was provided by each donor, and peripheral blood mononuclear cells were used for TCR beta sequencing. The Qiagen DNeasy Blood Extraction Kit was used to extract genomic DNA from the blood cell samples.

Recombination joined TRBV5-6 with TRBJ2-5; a tentative D call is TRBD2 (6 bases match). Sequenced input: PBMCs. The receptor comes from a man between 50 and 59 years old in good health and CMV-seronegative. DNA sequence: TGTGCCAGCAGTCAGTTCGTCGGACCCTGGGGAGGAGAGACCCAGTACTTC. Its translation is CASSQFVGPWGGETQYF.